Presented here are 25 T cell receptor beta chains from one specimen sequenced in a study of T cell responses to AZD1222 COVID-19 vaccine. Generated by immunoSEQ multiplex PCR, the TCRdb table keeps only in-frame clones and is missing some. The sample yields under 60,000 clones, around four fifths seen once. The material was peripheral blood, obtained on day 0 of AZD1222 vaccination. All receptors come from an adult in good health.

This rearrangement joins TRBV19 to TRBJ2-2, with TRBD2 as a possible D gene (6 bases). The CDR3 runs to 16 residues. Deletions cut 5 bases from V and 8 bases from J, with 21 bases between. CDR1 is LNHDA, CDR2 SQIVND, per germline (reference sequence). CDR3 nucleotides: TGTGCCAGTAGTCCATTGTCGGGAGCTTGGATGGGGGAGCTGTTTTTT. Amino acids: CASSPLSGAWMGELFF.

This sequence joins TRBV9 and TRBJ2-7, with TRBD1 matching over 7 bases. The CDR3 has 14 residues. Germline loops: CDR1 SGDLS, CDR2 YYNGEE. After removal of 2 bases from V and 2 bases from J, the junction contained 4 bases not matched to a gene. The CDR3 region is CASSVGTEPYEQYF. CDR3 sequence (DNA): TGTGCCAGCAGCGTTGGGACAGAGCCCTACGAGCAGTACTTC.

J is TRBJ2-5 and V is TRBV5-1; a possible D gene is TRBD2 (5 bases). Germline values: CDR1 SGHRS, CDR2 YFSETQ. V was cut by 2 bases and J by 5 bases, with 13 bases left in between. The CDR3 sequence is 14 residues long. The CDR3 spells CASSFTGMGETQYF. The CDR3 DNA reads TGCGCCAGCAGCTTTACCGGGATGGGTGAGACCCAGTACTTC.

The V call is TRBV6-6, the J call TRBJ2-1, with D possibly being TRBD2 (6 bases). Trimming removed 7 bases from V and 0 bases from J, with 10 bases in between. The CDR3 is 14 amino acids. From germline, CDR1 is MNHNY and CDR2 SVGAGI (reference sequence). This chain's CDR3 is CASTRESSYNEQFF. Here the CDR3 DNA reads TGTGCCAGCACTCGGGAGAGCTCCTACAATGAGCAGTTCTTC.

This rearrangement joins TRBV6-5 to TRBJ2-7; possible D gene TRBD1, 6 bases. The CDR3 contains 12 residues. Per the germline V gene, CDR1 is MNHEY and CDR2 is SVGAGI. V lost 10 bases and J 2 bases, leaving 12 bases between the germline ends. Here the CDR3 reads CAIRQATYEQYF. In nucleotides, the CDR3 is TGTGCCATTCGACAGGCCACCTACGAGCAGTACTTC.

CDR3 residues: CASSQRTGNTGELFF. The CDR3 DNA reads TGTGCCAGCTCACAGCGGACAGGGAACACCGGGGAGCTGTTTTTT. This chain links TRBV18 with TRBJ2-2, with 7 bases aligning to TRBD1. The trim removed 4 bases at V and 1 base at J, leaving 3 bases unmatched. Germline CDR1 KGHSH, CDR2 LQKENI. The CDR3 extends over 15 amino acids.

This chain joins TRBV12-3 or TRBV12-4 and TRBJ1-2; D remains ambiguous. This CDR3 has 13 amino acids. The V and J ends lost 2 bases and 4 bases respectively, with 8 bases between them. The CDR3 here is CASSLSRPYGYTF. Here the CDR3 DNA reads TGTGCCAGCAGTTTATCGCGGCCCTATGGCTACACCTTC.

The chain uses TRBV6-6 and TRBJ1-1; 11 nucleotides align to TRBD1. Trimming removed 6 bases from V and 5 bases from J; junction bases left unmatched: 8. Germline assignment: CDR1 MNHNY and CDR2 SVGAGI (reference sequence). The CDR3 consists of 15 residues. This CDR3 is CASRGTGGSGTEAFF. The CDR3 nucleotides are TGTGCCAGCAGGGGGACAGGGGGAAGTGGAACTGAAGCTTTCTTT.

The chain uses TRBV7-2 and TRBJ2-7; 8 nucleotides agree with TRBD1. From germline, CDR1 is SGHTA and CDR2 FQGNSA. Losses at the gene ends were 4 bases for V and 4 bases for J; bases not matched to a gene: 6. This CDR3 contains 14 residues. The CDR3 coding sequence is TGTGCCAGCAGCTCGCAGGGGGCGGGGTACGAGCAGTACTTC. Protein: CASSSQGAGYEQYF.

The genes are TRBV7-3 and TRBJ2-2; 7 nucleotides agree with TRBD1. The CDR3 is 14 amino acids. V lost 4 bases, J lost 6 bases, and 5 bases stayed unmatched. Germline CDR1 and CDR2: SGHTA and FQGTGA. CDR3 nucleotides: TGTGCCAGCAGCTCGACAGGGTATGCCGGGGAGCTGTTTTTT. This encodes CASSSTGYAGELFF.

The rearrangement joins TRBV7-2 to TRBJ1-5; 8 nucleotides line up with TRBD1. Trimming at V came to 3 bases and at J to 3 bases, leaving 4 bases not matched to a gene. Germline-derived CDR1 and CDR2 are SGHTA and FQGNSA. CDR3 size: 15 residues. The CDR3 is CASSFGQGYNQPQHF. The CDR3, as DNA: TGTGCCAGCAGCTTCGGACAGGGATACAATCAGCCCCAGCATTTT.

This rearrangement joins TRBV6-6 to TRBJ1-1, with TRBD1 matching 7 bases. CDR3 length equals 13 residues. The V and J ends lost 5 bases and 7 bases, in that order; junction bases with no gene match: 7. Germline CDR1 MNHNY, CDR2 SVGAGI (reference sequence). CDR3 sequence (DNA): TGTGCCAGCAGTGTGACAGGGCAGGGTGAAGCTTTCTTT. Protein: CASSVTGQGEAFF.

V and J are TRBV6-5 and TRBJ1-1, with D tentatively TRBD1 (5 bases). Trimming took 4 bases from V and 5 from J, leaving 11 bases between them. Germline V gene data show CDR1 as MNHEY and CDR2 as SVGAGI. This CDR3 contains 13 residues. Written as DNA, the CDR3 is TGTGCCAGCAGTTGGGGACCCGGGACTGAAGCTTTCTTT. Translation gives CASSWGPGTEAFF.

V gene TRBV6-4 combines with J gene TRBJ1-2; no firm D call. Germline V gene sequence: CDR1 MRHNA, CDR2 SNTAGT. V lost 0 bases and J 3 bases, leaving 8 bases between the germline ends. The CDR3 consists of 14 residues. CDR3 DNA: TGTGCCAGCAGTGACTCGAGCGGGCACTATGGCTACACCTTC. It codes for CASSDSSGHYGYTF.

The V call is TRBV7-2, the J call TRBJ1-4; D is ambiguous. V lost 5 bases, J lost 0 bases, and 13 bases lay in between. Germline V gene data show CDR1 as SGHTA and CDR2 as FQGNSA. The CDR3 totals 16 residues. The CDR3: CASSTRGWATNEKLFF. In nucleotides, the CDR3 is TGTGCCAGCAGCACCCGCGGGTGGGCAACTAATGAAAAACTGTTTTTT.

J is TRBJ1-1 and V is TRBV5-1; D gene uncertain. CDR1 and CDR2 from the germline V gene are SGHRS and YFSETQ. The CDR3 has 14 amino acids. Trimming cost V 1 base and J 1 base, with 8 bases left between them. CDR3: CASSLQTSNTEAFF. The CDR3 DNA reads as TGCGCCAGCAGCTTGCAGACGTCGAACACTGAAGCTTTCTTT.

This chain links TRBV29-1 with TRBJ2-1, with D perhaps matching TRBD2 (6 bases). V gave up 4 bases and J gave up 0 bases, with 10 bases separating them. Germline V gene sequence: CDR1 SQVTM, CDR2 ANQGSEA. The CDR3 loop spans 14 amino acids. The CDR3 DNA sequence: TGCAGCGTTGGTAGCGGATACTCCTACAATGAGCAGTTCTTC. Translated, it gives CSVGSGYSYNEQFF.

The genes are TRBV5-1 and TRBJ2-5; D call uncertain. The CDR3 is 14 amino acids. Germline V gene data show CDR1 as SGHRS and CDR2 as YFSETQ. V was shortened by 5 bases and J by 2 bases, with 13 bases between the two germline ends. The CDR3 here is CASSDGRQQETQYF. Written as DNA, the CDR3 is TGCGCCAGCAGTGACGGACGGCAGCAAGAGACCCAGTACTTC.

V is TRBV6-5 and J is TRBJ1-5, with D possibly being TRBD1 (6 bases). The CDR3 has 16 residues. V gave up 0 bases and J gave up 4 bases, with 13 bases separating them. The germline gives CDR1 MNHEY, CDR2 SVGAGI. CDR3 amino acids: CASSYSSGAGNQPQHF. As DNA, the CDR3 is TGTGCCAGCAGTTACTCGTCAGGGGCAGGGAATCAGCCCCAGCATTTT.

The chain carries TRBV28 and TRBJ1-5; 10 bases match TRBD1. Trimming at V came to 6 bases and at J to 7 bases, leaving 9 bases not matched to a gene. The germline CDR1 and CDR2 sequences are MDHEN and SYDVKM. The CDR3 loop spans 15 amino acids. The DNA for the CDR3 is TGTGCCAGCAGCCAGACAGGGGGCGTAGGGCAGCCCCAGCATTTT. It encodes CASSQTGGVGQPQHF.

The CDR3 nucleotides are TGTGCCAGCAGTGAAGGTGGGGGCTCCGCGCATACGCAGTATTTT. Its translation is CASSEGGGSAHTQYF. The rearrangement joins TRBV6-1 to TRBJ2-3, with TRBD1 as a possible D gene (6 bases). There are 15 residues in the CDR3. Trimming took 1 base from V and 7 from J, leaving 15 bases between them. CDR1 is MNHNS and CDR2 is SASEGT in the germline V gene.

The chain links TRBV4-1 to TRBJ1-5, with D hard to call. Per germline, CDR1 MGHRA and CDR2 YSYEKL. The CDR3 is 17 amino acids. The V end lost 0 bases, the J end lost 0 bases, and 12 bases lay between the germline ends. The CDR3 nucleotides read TGCGCCAGCAGCCAAGATCCCGGGTCAAATAGCAATCAGCCCCAGCATTTT. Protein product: CASSQDPGSNSNQPQHF.

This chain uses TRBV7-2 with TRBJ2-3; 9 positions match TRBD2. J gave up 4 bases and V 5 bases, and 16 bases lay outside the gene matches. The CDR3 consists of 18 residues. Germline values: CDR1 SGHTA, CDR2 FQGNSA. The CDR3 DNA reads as TGTGCCAGCAGCCCTATTGCGCTGGCGGGGGGGCGGTCAGATACGCAGTATTTT. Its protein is CASSPIALAGGRSDTQYF.

For the CDR3, the DNA is TGCGCCAGCAGCTTAGGAAGGGCGAACACCGGGGAGCTGTTTTTT. It encodes CASSLGRANTGELFF. The rearrangement links TRBV5-1 to TRBJ2-2; D uncertain. CDR1 is SGHRS, CDR2 YFSETQ, per germline. The V end was cut by 2 bases, the J end by 0 bases, with 8 bases between. The length of the CDR3 is 15 residues.

CDR3 nucleotide sequence: TGTGCCAGCAGCTTGGCGTCGAACACTGAAGCTTTCTTT. Protein sequence: CASSLASNTEAFF. The gene calls are TRBV5-6 and TRBJ1-1; D gene unclear. Germline V lookup: CDR1 SGHDT, CDR2 YYEEEE. The CDR3 is 13 amino acids. V lost 0 bases, J lost 1 base, and 4 bases lay in between.